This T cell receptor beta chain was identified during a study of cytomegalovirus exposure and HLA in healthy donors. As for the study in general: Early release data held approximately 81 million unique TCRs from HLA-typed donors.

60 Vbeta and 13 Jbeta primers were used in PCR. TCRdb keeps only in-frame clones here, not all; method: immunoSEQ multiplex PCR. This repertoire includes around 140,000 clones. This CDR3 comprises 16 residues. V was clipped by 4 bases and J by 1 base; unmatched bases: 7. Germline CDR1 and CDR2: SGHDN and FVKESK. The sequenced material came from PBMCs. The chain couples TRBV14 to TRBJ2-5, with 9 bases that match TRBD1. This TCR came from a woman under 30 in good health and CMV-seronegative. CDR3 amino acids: CASSPGGQGLQETQYF. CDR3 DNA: TGTGCCAGCAGCCCGGGGGGACAGGGCCTCCAAGAGACCCAGTACTTC.